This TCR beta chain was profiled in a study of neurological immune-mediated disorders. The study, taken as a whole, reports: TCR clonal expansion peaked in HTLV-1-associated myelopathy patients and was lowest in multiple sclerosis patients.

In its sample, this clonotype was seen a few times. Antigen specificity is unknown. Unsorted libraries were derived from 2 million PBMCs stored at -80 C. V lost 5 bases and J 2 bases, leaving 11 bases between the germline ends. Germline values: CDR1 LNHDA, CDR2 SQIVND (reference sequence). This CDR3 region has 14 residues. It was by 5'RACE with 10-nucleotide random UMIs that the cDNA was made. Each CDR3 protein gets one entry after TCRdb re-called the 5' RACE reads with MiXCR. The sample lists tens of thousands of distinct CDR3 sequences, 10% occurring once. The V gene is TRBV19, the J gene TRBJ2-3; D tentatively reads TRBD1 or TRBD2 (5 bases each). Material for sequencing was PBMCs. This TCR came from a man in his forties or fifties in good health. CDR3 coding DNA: TGTGCCAGTAGTGTTACGGGGACCACAGATACGCAGTATTTT. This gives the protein CASSVTGTTDTQYF.